Listed below are T cell receptor beta chains from one sample, sequenced in a study of T cells in Graves' hyperthyroidism and ophthalmopathy. TCRdb ran MiXCR on the multiplex PCR reads and lists one entry per CDR3 protein. The data show about 500,000 distinct CDR3 sequences, 15% to 20% seen once. Source material: blood. The source is a woman aged 18-29 years with Graves' hyperthyroidism. Each CDR3 is given with its conserved first and last residue. The D gene is left open where the match is weak. Clone size appears in some rows only: once, few, many, or a class for an expanded clone.

V gene	J gene	D gene	clone size	CDR3 protein	CDR3 DNA
TRBV5-1	TRBJ1-2	TRBD1	once	CASAPRDRGYGYTF	TGCGCCAGCGCCCCTAGAGACAGGGGGTATGGCTACACCTTC
TRBV27	TRBJ1-5	TRBD1	NA	CASSVDRGFDQPQHF	TGTGCCAGCAGCGTGGACAGGGGGTTCGATCAGCCCCAGCATTTT
TRBV4-1	TRBJ1-4	NA	few	CASSQVVEKLFF	TGCGCCAGCAGCCAAGTCGTAGAAAAACTGTTTTTT
TRBV27	TRBJ1-4	NA	NA	CASRNGRSNEKLFF	TGTGCCAGCAGAAATGGACGGAGTAATGAAAAACTGTTTTTT
TRBV7-8	TRBJ2-1	TRBD2	many	CASSLVRAGTSGRRNEQFF	TGTGCCAGCAGCTTAGTAAGGGCCGGGACTAGCGGGAGAAGGAATGAGCAGTTCTTC
TRBV30	TRBJ2-1	NA	few	CAWSGRVYNEQFF	TGTGCCTGGAGTGGAAGAGTCTACAATGAGCAGTTCTTC
TRBV29-1	TRBJ2-3	TRBD1	many	CSVDRGTDTQYF	TGCAGTGTGGACAGGGGGACAGATACGCAGTATTTT
TRBV20-1	TRBJ1-3	NA	many	CSARTGNTIYF	TGCAGTGCTAGAACTGGAAACACCATATATTTT
TRBV4-3	TRBJ2-7	NA	few	CASSQDWKVFRPEQYF	TGCGCCAGCAGCCAAGATTGGAAGGTTTTCCGTCCCGAGCAGTACTTC
TRBV6-5	TRBJ2-2	NA	few	CASSFSDSVNTGELFF	TGTGCCAGCAGTTTCTCCGACTCGGTCAACACCGGGGAGCTGTTTTTT
TRBV5-1	TRBJ2-3	TRBD2	many	CASSSLAATDTQYF	TGCGCCAGCAGCTCACTAGCGGCCACAGATACGCAGTATTTT
TRBV7-8	TRBJ2-3	NA	few	CASSLVTANTQYF	TGTGCCAGCAGCTTAGTTACGGCAAATACGCAGTATTTT
TRBV5-1	TRBJ2-1	TRBD1	many	CASSPGQVQNNEQFF	TGCGCCAGCAGCCCGGGACAGGTCCAGAACAATGAGCAGTTCTTC
TRBV5-6	TRBJ2-2	NA	NA	CASSQAQAVFTGELFF	TGTGCCAGCAGTCAGGCACAAGCGGTTTTCACCGGGGAGCTGTTTTTT
TRBV29-1	TRBJ2-5	NA	NA	CSVRRERETQYF	TGCAGCGTTAGGCGCGAGAGGGAGACCCAGTACTTC
TRBV19	TRBJ1-1	TRBD1	few	CASNIRQGWDEAFF	TGTGCCAGTAACATCCGACAGGGTTGGGATGAAGCTTTCTTT
TRBV6-5	TRBJ2-7	NA	many	CASSYHGRGGSYEQYF	TGTGCCAGCAGTTACCATGGGAGGGGGGGCTCCTACGAGCAGTACTTC
TRBV6-1	TRBJ2-3	NA	NA	CASSGGLGTDTQYF	TGTGCCAGCAGTGGGGGGCTCGGCACAGATACGCAGTATTTT
TRBV5-1	TRBJ1-1	TRBD1	many	CASSLRDSEAFF	TGCGCCAGCAGCTTGAGGGACAGCGAAGCTTTCTTT
TRBV5-1	TRBJ1-1	NA	few	CASSSLDSTLNTEAFF	TGCGCCAGCAGCTCCCTGGACTCCACACTGAACACTGAAGCTTTCTTT
TRBV2	TRBJ2-1	TRBD2	once	CASSGGTSGRAGEQFF	TGTGCCAGCAGTGGGGGGACTAGCGGGAGGGCCGGTGAGCAGTTCTTC
TRBV6-2/TRBV6-3	TRBJ2-1	TRBD2	many	CASSPLERGGYNEQFF	TGTGCCAGCAGTCCCTTGGAGCGGGGGGGCTACAATGAGCAGTTCTTC
TRBV20-1	TRBJ2-4	TRBD1	few	CSARETGRGNIQYF	TGCAGTGCTAGAGAGACAGGGCGAGGAAACATTCAGTACTTC
TRBV10-3	TRBJ2-7	NA	few	CAISDKNYEQYF	TGTGCCATCAGTGATAAGAACTACGAGCAGTACTTC
TRBV7-9	TRBJ2-4	TRBD1	many	CASSLPQGVGNIQYF	TGTGCCAGCAGCTTACCACAGGGGGTCGGAAACATTCAGTACTTC
TRBV5-1	TRBJ1-1	NA	few	CASSLGLGYEAFF	TGCGCCAGCAGCTTGGGACTGGGTTATGAAGCTTTCTTT
TRBV12-3/TRBV12-4	TRBJ1-2	NA	many	CASSLVVGYGYTF	TGTGCCAGCAGTTTAGTGGTAGGGTATGGCTACACCTTC
TRBV12-3/TRBV12-4	TRBJ2-1	NA	many	CASSLMSYNEQFF	TGTGCCAGCAGCCTCATGTCCTACAATGAGCAGTTCTTC
TRBV18	TRBJ1-5	NA	many	CASSPEGVSNQPQHF	TGTGCCAGCTCACCCGAGGGAGTGAGCAATCAGCCCCAGCATTTT
TRBV3-1	TRBJ2-5	TRBD1	NA	CASSLDRGFVETQYF	TGTGCCAGCAGCCTCGACAGGGGGTTCGTCGAGACCCAGTACTTC
TRBV2	TRBJ2-7	NA	many	CASSANRALSYEQYF	TGTGCCAGCAGTGCCAACAGGGCGCTCTCCTACGAGCAGTACTTC
TRBV12-3/TRBV12-4	TRBJ1-1	NA	many	CASRALRAANTEAFF	TGTGCCAGCAGAGCCTTAAGGGCGGCGAACACTGAAGCTTTCTTT
TRBV6-2/TRBV6-3	TRBJ1-1	NA	few	CASSYSSLLRAFF	TGTGCCAGCAGTTACTCGTCTTTGCTGCGGGCTTTCTTT
TRBV11-3	TRBJ2-1	TRBD1	few	CASSFPGTAYNEQFF	TGTGCCAGCAGCTTCCCCGGGACAGCATACAATGAGCAGTTCTTC
TRBV2	TRBJ2-7	TRBD2	many	CASRNSGRALSYEQYF	TGTGCCAGCAGAAATAGCGGGAGGGCCCTCTCCTACGAGCAGTACTTC
TRBV12-3/TRBV12-4	TRBJ1-2	NA	many	CASSPPGTSNYGYTF	TGTGCCAGCAGTCCGCCGGGTACTTCTAACTATGGCTACACCTTC
TRBV7-9	TRBJ1-5	NA	NA	CASSLGGRLDQPQHF	TGTGCCAGCAGCTTAGGAGGGCGGTTGGATCAGCCCCAGCATTTT
TRBV10-3	TRBJ1-5	TRBD1	NA	CAISEGGDRGRQPQHF	TGTGCCATCAGTGAGGGGGGGGACAGGGGGCGTCAGCCCCAGCATTTT
TRBV3-1	TRBJ2-1	TRBD2	many	CASSRGLAYDSYNEQFF	TGTGCCAGCAGCCGGGGACTAGCGTATGACTCCTACAATGAGCAGTTCTTC
TRBV12-3/TRBV12-4	TRBJ1-3	NA	NA	CASSPRGQGVGARNTIYF	TGTGCCAGCAGTCCCCGAGGGCAGGGCGTGGGAGCGAGAAACACCATATATTTT
TRBV20-1	TRBJ2-7	TRBD1	many	CSARTGYEQYF	TGCAGTGCGCGGACAGGCTACGAGCAGTACTTC
TRBV15	TRBJ1-5	NA	many	CATSKTRTYSNQPQHF	TGTGCCACCAGCAAAACGAGGACATATAGCAATCAGCCCCAGCATTTT
TRBV7-2	TRBJ1-3	NA	NA	CASQRPPGSSSGNTIYF	TGTGCCAGCCAAAGACCCCCTGGGTCAAGCTCTGGAAACACCATATATTTT
TRBV12-3/TRBV12-4	TRBJ1-4	NA	many	CASSQNSGAKLFF	TGTGCCAGCAGCCAAAATAGCGGTGCAAAACTGTTTTTT
TRBV5-1	TRBJ1-3	NA	many	CASSLVSGTGNTIYF	TGCGCCAGCAGCTTGGTCTCCGGGACTGGAAACACCATATATTTT